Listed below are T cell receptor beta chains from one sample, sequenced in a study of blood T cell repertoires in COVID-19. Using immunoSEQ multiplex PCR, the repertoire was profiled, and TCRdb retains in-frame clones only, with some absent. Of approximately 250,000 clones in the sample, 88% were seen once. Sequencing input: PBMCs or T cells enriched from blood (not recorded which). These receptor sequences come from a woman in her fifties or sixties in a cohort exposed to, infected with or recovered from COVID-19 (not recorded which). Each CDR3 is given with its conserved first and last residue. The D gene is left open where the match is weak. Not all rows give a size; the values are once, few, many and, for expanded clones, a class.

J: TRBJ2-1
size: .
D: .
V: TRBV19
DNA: TGTGCCAGTAGTCCGTCGTCCTACAATGAGCAGTTCTTC
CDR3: CASSPSSYNEQFF

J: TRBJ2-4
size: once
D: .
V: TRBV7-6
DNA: TGTGCCAGCAGCTCTAGAAGGGTCCAGGGTCCAAACATTCAGTACTTC
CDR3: CASSSRRVQGPNIQYF

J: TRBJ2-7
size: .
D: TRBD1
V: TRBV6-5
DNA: TGTGCCAGCAGTTACTCTGATAGGGGGCCCTACGAGCAGTACTTC
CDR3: CASSYSDRGPYEQYF

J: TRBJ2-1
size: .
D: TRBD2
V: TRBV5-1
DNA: TGCGCCAGCAGCTTGGCCGAGGGCGGGGGCTCCTACAATGAGCAGTTCTTC
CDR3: CASSLAEGGGSYNEQFF

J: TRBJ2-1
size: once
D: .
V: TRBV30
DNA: TGTGCCTGGAGTGCAGGGAATGAGCAGTTCTTC
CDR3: CAWSAGNEQFF

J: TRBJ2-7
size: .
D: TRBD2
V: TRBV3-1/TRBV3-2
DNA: TGTGCCAGCAGCCTTAGCGGGGCTAGCTCCTACGAGCAGTACTTC
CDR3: CASSLSGASSYEQYF

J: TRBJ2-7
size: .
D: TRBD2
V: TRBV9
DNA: TGTGCCAGCAGCGTAGGGACTAGCGGCTCCTACGAGCAGTACTTC
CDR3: CASSVGTSGSYEQYF

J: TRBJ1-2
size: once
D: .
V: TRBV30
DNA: TGTGCCTGGGACAGCAATAACTATGGCTACACCTTC
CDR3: CAWDSNNYGYTF

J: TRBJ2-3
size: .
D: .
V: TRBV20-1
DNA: TGCAGTGCTAGTCGGCAGGAAAGCACAGATACGCAGTATTTT
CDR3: CSASRQESTDTQYF

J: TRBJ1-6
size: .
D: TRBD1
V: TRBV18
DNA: TGTGCCAGCTCACCAGATGTAGGGACAGTGAAATCACCCCTCCACTTT
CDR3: CASSPDVGTVKSPLHF

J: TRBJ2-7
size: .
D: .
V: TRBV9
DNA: TGTGCCAGCAGCGTAGGAGGGAGAGGACGCGAGCAGTACTTC
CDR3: CASSVGGRGREQYF

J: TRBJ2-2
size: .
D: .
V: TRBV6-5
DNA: TGTGCCAGCAGTTACTCTAAAACCGGGGAGCTGTTTTTT
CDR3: CASSYSKTGELFF

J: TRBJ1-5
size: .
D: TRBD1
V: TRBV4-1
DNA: TGCGCCAGCAGCCAGACCGGGACAGGTATTAATCAGCCCCAGCATTTT
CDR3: CASSQTGTGINQPQHF

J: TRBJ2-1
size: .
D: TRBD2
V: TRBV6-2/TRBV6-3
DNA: TGTGCCAGCAGTGGGATTCCCGGGACTAGCGGGAGGGCCTATGAGCAGTTCTTC
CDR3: CASSGIPGTSGRAYEQFF

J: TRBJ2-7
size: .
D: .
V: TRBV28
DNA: TGTGCCAGCAGTTTATTCGGAGGGAGCTCCTACGAGCAGTACTTC
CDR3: CASSLFGGSSYEQYF

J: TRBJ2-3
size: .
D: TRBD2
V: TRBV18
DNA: TGTGCCAGCTCAGAAACTAGCGGGAGGTCGCCAGATACGCAGTATTTT
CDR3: CASSETSGRSPDTQYF

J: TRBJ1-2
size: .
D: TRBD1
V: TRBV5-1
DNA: TGCGCCAGCAGCTTGGTCGATGGGACAGGGGGAGAGAATGGCTACACCTTC
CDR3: CASSLVDGTGGENGYTF

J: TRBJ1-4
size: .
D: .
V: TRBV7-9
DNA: TGTGCCAGCAGCTCGTACAGGGAGTCAAATGAAAAACTGTTTTTT
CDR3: CASSSYRESNEKLFF

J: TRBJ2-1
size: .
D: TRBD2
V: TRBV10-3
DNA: TGTGCCATCAGTGAAACTAGCGGGAGGGGTAATGAGCAGTTCTTC
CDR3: CAISETSGRGNEQFF

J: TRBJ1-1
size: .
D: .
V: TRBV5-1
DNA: TGCGCCAGCAGCCAAGGACAGCTCTTGAACACTGAAGCTTTCTTT
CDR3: CASSQGQLLNTEAFF

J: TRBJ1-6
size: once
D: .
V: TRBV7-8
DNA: TGTGCCAGCAGCATAGGGACGCAGGGAAGCTCACCCCTCCACTTT
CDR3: CASSIGTQGSSPLHF

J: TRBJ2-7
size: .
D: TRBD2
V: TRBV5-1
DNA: TGCGCCAGCAGCTTGGGGCCTAGCGGGAGGGTAAACAACGAGCAGTACTTC
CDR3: CASSLGPSGRVNNEQYF